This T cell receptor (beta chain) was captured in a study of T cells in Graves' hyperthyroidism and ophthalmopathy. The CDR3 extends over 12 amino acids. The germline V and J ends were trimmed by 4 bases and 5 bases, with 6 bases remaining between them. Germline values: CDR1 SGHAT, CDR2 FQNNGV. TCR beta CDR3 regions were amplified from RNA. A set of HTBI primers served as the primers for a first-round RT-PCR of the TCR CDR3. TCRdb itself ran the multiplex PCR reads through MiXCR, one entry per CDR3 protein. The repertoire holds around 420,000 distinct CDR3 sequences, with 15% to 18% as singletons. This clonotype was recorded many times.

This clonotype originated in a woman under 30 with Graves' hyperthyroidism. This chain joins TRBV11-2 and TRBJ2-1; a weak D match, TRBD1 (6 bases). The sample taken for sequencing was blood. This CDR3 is CASSWGHNEQFF. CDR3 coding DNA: TGTGCCAGCAGCTGGGGGCACAATGAGCAGTTCTTC.